The 7 T cell receptor beta chains given below trace back to one sample, sequenced in a study of T cell responses to AZD1222 COVID-19 vaccine. Profiled with immunoSEQ multiplex PCR; TCRdb holds only in-frame clones, not every one. Of about 120,000 clones in the sample, 92% were seen once. The source was peripheral blood, collected on day 0 of AZD1222 vaccination. Every receptor here comes from an adult in good health.

This chain links TRBV6-5 with TRBJ1-4; 9 nucleotides agree with TRBD1. This CDR3 is built from 15 residues. Germline V gives CDR1 MNHEY, CDR2 SVGAGI. V was clipped by 2 bases and J by 5 bases; unmatched bases: 3. The CDR3 DNA is TGTGCCAGCAGTTACCACGGACAGGGGAATGAAAAACTGTTTTTT. Its translation: CASSYHGQGNEKLFF.

As concerns this clone: Germline and junction disagree at one end, which may indicate a read error. The chain recombines TRBV2 with TRBJ1-1; D unclear. The germline V gene has CDR1 SNHLY and CDR2 FYNNEI. The CDR3 is made up of 13 amino acids. The CDR3 reads CASREAGYTEAFF. CDR3 bases: TGTGCCAGCAGAGAAGCCGGGTACACTGAAGCTTTCTTT.

The sample holds one count of this clone. The sample carries other DNA sequences with the same CDR3. This chain links TRBV6-5 with TRBJ1-1; D gene ambiguous. The CDR3 is 11 amino acids. Germline CDR1 MNHEY, CDR2 SVGAGI. V lost 6 bases to trimming and J lost 1 base, with 3 bases between them. CDR3: CASSRNTEAFF. The CDR3 DNA reads TGTGCCAGCAGCCGGAACACTGAAGCTTTCTTT.

This clone was counted once. J is TRBJ2-7 and V is TRBV2, with D tentatively TRBD1 (8 bases). Germline CDR1 reads SNHLY; CDR2 reads FYNNEI. The V gene lost 6 bases and the J gene lost 2 bases, with 20 bases spanning the gap. The CDR3 runs to 16 residues. This CDR3 is CASSQSGGAGAYEQYF. In DNA, the CDR3 is TGTGCCAGCAGCCAGTCAGGGGGCGCGGGGGCCTACGAGCAGTACTTC. Together with reference TRBV2 and TRBJ2-7, the CDR3 gives the full variable domain: EPEVTQTPSHQVTQMGQEVILRCVPISNHLYFYWYRQILGQKVEFLVSFYNNEISEKSEIFDDQFSVERPDGSNFTLKIRSTKLEDSAMYFCASSQSGGAGAYEQYFGPGTRLTVT.

This chain connects TRBV10-2 to TRBJ2-1, with D tentatively TRBD2 (5 bases). Trimming removed 6 bases from V and 5 bases from J, with 8 bases in between. Looked up from germline, CDR1 is WSHSY and CDR2 is SAAADI. CDR3 length equals 12 residues. CDR3 sequence: CASRDLHNEQFF. The CDR3 DNA sequence: TGCGCCAGCAGGGACTTGCACAATGAGCAGTTCTTC.

V usage is TRBV9 and J usage is TRBJ2-7; TRBD2 aligns across 9 bases. The CDR3 spans 13 residues. Losses at the gene ends were 4 bases for V and 3 bases for J; bases not matched to a gene: 2. Germline V gene sequence: CDR1 SGDLS, CDR2 YYNGEE. The CDR3 is CASSTTSGYEQYF. CDR3 coding DNA: TGTGCCAGCAGCACGACTAGCGGCTACGAGCAGTACTTC.

This chain connects TRBV28 to TRBJ2-7, with 11 bases fitting TRBD2. The germline gives CDR1 MDHEN, CDR2 SYDVKM. The CDR3 is made up of 14 amino acids. The junction had 5 bases not matched to a gene; V was cut back by 3 bases and J by 7 bases. This chain's CDR3 is CASSFELAGDEQYF. The CDR3 DNA sequence: TGTGCCAGCAGTTTCGAACTAGCGGGAGATGAGCAGTACTTC.